Below are 8 T cell receptor beta chains sequenced from a single sample in a study of T-cell memory formation after mild COVID-19. MiXCR, run by TCRdb on the 5' RACE reads, gives a single entry per CDR3 protein. The table includes a few hundred thousand distinct CDR3 sequences, more than 15% detected once. Sequenced sample: PBMCs or a T cell subset sorted from them (not recorded which). These receptors were taken from a man younger than 35 who had mild COVID-19 (a few samples of this study predate the infection). Cell type and time point are not known.

The chain employs TRBV4-1 and TRBJ2-5; D might be TRBD2 (6 bases). V shed 3 bases and J shed 5 bases, with 16 bases lying between them. Germline CDR1 is MGHRA and CDR2 is YSYEKL. This CDR3 has 15 residues. CDR3: CASSQIPSARETQYF. The CDR3 bases are TGCGCCAGCAGCCAGATTCCTAGCGCAAGGGAGACCCAGTACTTC.

This clonotype was seen only a few times. This chain links TRBV11-2 with TRBJ2-6, with D uncertain. The germline V gene has CDR1 SGHAT and CDR2 FQNNGV. Trimming took off 1 base at V and 0 bases at J, with 7 bases between the two ends. This CDR3 has 16 amino acids. The CDR3 DNA reads TGTGCCAGCAGCTTAGTTCTGGGCTCTGGGGCCAACGTCCTGACTTTC. Translating gives CASSLVLGSGANVLTF.

The V gene is TRBV9, the J gene TRBJ1-2; no firm D call. V dropped 0 bases and J dropped 4 bases, with 13 bases sitting between them. Germline-derived CDR1 and CDR2 are SGDLS and YYNGEE. The CDR3 is made up of 15 amino acids. The CDR3 nucleotides are TGTGCCAGCAGCGTAGAGGCGGGCAGGTCCTATGGCTACACCTTC. Its protein product is CASSVEAGRSYGYTF.

This chain links TRBV18 with TRBJ1-5; tentatively, D is TRBD1 (6 bases). CDR3 length equals 15 residues. V lost 5 bases and J lost 0, with 11 bases in between. Germline CDR1 KGHSH, CDR2 LQKENI. Written as DNA, the CDR3 is TGTGCCAGCTCAGGTTCGGGGGCTAGCAATCAGCCCCAGCATTTT. Its translation is CASSGSGASNQPQHF.

The chain has TRBV27 and TRBJ2-7; D is unresolved. The germline V and J ends were trimmed by 2 bases and 6 bases, with 8 bases remaining between them. Looked up from germline, CDR1 is MNHEY and CDR2 is SMNVEV (reference sequence). This CDR3 has 12 amino acids. This CDR3 reads CASSLIGREQYF. The CDR3 region has the DNA TGTGCCAGCAGTTTAATCGGCCGCGAGCAGTACTTC.

By sample share, this clonotype is medium-sized. The J gene is TRBJ2-3, the V gene TRBV13; the D is unclear. This CDR3 is built from 13 residues. In germline, CDR1 is PRHDT, CDR2 FYEKMQ (reference sequence). Trimming stripped 3 bases from V and 0 bases from J, with 4 bases between. CDR3 sequence (DNA): TGTGCCAGCAGCTTCTCCAGCACAGATACGCAGTATTTT. It specifies CASSFSSTDTQYF.

CDR3 protein: CASSTHSGAYEQYF. As DNA, the CDR3 is TGTGCCAGCAGTACTCATAGCGGGGCCTACGAGCAGTACTTC. The genes are TRBV6-2 or TRBV6-3 and TRBJ2-7; 8 bases fit TRBD2. Germline V CDR1 and CDR2: MNHEY, SVGEGT. This CDR3 has 14 amino acids. The J segment lost 2 bases and the V segment lost 5 bases, leaving 5 bases of the junction unmatched.

This clonotype came up a few times. The gene calls are TRBV27 and TRBJ2-7; TRBD1 matches at 8 bases. Per germline, CDR1 MNHEY and CDR2 SMNVEV (reference sequence). V lost 6 bases, J lost 3 bases, and 10 bases stayed unmatched. This CDR3 region has 15 residues. CDR3 DNA sequence: TGTGCCAGCAGCCCATCAGGGGGCTCCTACTACGAGCAGTACTTC. Its translation: CASSPSGGSYYEQYF.